This TCR beta chain was documented in a study of blood T cell repertoires in COVID-19. Study-level background: Samples taken during acute and convalescent COVID-19 were collected in the United States, Italy and Spain. From T cells, B-cell-depleted T cells, or PBMCs came the material, which was cDNA or gDNA.

This CDR3 is 14 amino acids long. V shed 6 bases and J 0 bases; nucleotides not matched to a gene: 4. CDR1 and CDR2 from the germline V gene are SGHAT and FQDESV (reference sequence). Individuals aged roughly 18 to 90 years were recruited from roughly 23 US areas. Participant reports of clinical history set cohort assignment. Profiled with immunoSEQ multiplex PCR; TCRdb holds only in-frame clones, not every one. The table lists 400,000 to 550,000 clones, 70% to 90% of them singletons. Sample: PBMCs or T cells enriched from blood (not recorded which). The rearrangement joins TRBV11-1 to TRBJ1-1, with 7 bases aligning to TRBD1. This receptor was obtained from a woman between 18 and 29 years old with acute COVID-19. The CDR3 nucleotides are TGTGCCAGCAGACCCGGGACAGTGAACACTGAAGCTTTCTTT. As protein: CASRPGTVNTEAFF. Together with reference TRBV11-1 and TRBJ1-1, the CDR3 gives the full variable domain: EAEVAQSPRYKITEKSQAVAFWCDPISGHATLYWYRQILGQGPELLVQFQDESVVDDSQLPKDRFSAERLKGVDSTLKIQPAELGDSAMYLCASRPGTVNTEAFFGQGTRLTVV.